Reported below is one T cell receptor (beta chain). TCRdb re-called the 5' RACE reads with MiXCR, one entry per CDR3 protein. The sample yields roughly 110,000 distinct CDR3 sequences, around a fifth seen once. This entry comes from a study of human T cells and chemical hapten exposure. This CDR3 has 14 amino acids. V was shortened by 1 base and J by 4 bases, with 11 bases between the two germline ends. Germline V gene data show CDR1 as SGHDT and CDR2 as YYEEEE. It was unfractionated whole blood from which total RNA was extracted. The chain has TRBV5-6 and TRBJ1-1; D may be TRBD1 (6 bases). The TCR sequence derives from a human donor in good health. The CDR3: CASSLQGRFTEAFF. The CDR3 region has the DNA TGTGCCAGCAGCTTGCAGGGGAGGTTCACTGAAGCTTTCTTT.